This TCR beta chain was retrieved from a study of shared clonotypes between healthy human individuals. Measured with immunoSEQ multiplex PCR; TCRdb has only the in-frame clones, and not every one. The sample lists roughly 720,000 clones; about 92% were seen once. CD8 memory was a combination that joined CD45RO+ cells with CCR7-negative CD45RA+ TemRA cells. Germline loops: CDR1 SGDLS, CDR2 YYNGEE. V was clipped by 0 bases and J by 6 bases, with 19 bases between them. There are 17 residues in the CDR3. V gene TRBV9 combines with J gene TRBJ2-1; D possibly matches TRBD1 or TRBD2 (6 bases each). The receptor was isolated from a young man in good health. Some clones in this sample may be carry-over from other donors' samples. Material: memory CD8+ T cells from PBMCs. Documented subset: CD45RO+ cells pooled with CCR7-negative TemRA cells. For the CDR3, the DNA is TGTGCCAGCAGCGTAGATCTTAGGGGGAGGCGGATCAATGAGCAGTTCTTC. Encoded protein: CASSVDLRGRRINEQFF.